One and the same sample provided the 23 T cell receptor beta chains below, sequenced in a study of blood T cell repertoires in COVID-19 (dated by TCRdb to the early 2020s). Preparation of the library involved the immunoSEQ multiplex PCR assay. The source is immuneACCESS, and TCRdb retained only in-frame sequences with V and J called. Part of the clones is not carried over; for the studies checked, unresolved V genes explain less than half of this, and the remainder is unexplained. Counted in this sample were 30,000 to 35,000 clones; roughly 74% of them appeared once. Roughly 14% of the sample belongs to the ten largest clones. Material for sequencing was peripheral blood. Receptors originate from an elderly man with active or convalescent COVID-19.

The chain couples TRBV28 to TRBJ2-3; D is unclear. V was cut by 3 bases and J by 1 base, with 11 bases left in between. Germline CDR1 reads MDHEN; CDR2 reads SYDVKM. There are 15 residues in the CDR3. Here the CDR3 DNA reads TGTGCCAGCAGTTTCTCGGGTATTGGCACAGATACGCAGTATTTT. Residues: CASSFSGIGTDTQYF.

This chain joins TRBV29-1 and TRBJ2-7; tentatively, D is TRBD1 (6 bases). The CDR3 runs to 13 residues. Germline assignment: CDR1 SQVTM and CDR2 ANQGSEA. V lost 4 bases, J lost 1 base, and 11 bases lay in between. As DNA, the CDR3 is TGCAGCGTTGGCAGGGGAAATTCCTACGAGCAGTACTTC. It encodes CSVGRGNSYEQYF.

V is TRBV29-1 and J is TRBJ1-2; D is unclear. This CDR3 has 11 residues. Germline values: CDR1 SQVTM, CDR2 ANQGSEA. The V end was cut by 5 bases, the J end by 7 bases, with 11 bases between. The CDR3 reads CSVPGIGGYTF. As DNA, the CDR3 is TGCAGCGTTCCGGGGATAGGTGGCTACACCTTC.

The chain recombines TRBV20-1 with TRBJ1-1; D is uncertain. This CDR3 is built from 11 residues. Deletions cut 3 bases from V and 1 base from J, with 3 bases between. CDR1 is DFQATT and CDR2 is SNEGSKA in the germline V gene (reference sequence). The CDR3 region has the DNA TGCAGTGCTAGCGGGAACACTGAAGCTTTCTTT. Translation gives CSASGNTEAFF.

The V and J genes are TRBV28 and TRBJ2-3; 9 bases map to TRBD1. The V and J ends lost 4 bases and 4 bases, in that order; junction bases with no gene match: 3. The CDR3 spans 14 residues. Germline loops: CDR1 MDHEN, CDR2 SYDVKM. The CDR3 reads CASSSGQGADTQYF. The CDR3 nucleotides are TGTGCCAGCAGTTCGGGACAGGGAGCAGATACGCAGTATTTT.

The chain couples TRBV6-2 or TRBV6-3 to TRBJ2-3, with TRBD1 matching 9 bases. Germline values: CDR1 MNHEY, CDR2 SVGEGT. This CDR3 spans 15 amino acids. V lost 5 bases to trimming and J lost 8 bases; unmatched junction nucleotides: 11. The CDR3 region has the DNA TGTGCCAGCAGTCACGGGACAGGGAATTTTGTTACGCAGTATTTT. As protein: CASSHGTGNFVTQYF.

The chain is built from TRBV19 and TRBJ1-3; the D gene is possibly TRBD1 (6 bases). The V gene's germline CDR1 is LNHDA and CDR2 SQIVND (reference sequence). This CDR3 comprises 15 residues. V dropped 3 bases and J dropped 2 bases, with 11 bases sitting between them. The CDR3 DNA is TGTGCCAGTAGTATTATGGGGACAACTGGAAACACCATATATTTT. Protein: CASSIMGTTGNTIYF.

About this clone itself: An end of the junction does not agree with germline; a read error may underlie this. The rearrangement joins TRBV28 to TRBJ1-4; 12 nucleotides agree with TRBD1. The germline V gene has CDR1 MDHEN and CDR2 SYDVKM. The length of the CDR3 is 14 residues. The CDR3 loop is CVSSKGQGATTLFF. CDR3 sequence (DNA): TGTGTCAGCTCGAAGGGACAGGGGGCGACGACTCTGTTTTTT.

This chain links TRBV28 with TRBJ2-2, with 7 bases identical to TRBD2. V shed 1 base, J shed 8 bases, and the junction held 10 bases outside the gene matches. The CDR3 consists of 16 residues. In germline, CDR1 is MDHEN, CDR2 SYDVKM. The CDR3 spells CASSLSQTGREGELFF. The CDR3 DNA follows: TGTGCCAGCAGTTTATCACAGACTGGGAGGGAAGGGGAGCTGTTTTTT.

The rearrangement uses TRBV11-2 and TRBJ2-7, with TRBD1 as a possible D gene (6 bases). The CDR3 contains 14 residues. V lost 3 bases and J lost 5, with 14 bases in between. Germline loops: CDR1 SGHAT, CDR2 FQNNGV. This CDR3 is CASSFDRSLHEQYF. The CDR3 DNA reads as TGTGCCAGCAGCTTTGACAGGTCCCTCCACGAGCAGTACTTC.

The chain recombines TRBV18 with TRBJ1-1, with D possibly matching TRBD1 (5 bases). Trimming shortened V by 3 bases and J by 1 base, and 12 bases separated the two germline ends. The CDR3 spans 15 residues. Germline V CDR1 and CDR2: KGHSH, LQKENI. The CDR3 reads CASSPGAGKNTEAFF. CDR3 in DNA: TGTGCCAGCTCACCGGGCGCAGGGAAGAACACTGAAGCTTTCTTT.

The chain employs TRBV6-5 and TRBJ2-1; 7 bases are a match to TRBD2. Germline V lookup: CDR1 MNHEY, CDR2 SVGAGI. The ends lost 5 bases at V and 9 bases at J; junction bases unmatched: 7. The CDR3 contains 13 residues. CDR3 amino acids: CASSTRLATEQFF. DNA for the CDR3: TGTGCCAGCAGTACAAGACTAGCTACTGAGCAGTTCTTC.

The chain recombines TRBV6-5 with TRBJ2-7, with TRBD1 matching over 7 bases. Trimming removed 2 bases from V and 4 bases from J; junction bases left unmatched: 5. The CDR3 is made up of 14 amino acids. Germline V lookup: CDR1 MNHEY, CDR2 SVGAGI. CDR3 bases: TGTGCCAGCAGTTACGGAAGGACAGGATACGAGCAGTACTTC. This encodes CASSYGRTGYEQYF.

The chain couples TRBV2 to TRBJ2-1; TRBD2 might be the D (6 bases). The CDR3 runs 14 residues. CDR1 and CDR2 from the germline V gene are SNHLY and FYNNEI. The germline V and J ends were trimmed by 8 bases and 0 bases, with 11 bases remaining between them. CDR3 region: CASVAEISYNEQFF. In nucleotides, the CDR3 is TGTGCCAGCGTAGCGGAAATCTCCTACAATGAGCAGTTCTTC. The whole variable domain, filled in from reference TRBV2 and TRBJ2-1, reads EPEVTQTPSHQVTQMGQEVILRCVPISNHLYFYWYRQILGQKVEFLVSFYNNEISEKSEIFDDQFSVERPDGSNFTLKIRSTKLEDSAMYFCASVAEISYNEQFFGPGTRLTVL.

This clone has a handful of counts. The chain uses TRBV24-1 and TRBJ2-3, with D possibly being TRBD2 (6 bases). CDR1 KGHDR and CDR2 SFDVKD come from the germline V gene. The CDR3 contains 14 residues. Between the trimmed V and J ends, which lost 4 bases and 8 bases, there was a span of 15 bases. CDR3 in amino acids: CATSESPTRITQYF. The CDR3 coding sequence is TGTGCCACCAGTGAATCTCCGACTAGGATTACGCAGTATTTT.

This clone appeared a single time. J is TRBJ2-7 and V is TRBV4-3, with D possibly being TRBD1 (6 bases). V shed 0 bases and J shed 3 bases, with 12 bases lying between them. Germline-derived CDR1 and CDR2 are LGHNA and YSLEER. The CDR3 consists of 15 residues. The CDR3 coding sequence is TGCGCCAGCAGCCAAGATATAAAACAGGGCTACGAGCAGTACTTC. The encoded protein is CASSQDIKQGYEQYF.

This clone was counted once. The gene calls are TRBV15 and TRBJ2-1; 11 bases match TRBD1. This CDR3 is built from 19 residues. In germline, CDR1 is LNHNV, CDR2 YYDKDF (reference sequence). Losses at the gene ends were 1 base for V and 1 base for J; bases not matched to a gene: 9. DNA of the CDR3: TGTGCCACCAGCAGAGCCTCGGACAGGGGGCTTTCTTCCTACAATGAGCAGTTCTTC. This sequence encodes CATSRASDRGLSSYNEQFF.

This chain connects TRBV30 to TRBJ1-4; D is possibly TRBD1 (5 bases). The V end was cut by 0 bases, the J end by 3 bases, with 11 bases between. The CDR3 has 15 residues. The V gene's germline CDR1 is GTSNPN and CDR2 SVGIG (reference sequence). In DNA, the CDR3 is TGTGCCTGGAGTGTTGGGGGGGTATCTAATGAAAAACTGTTTTTT. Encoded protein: CAWSVGGVSNEKLFF.

This chain's CDR3 is CASSGTSESSYNSPLHF. The CDR3 DNA reads as TGTGCCAGCAGCGGGACTTCGGAGAGCTCCTATAATTCACCCCTCCACTTT. V usage is TRBV11-2 and J usage is TRBJ1-6, with D perhaps matching TRBD1 (5 bases). CDR1 and CDR2 from the germline V gene are SGHAT and FQNNGV. V was trimmed by 5 bases and J by 0 bases, leaving 14 bases between them. The CDR3 consists of 17 residues.

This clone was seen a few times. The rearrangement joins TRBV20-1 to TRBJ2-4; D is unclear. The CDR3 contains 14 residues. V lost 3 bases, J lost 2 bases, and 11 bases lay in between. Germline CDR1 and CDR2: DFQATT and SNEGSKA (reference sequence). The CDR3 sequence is CSASKSSSKNIQYF. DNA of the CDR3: TGCAGTGCTAGTAAAAGTAGTTCCAAAAACATTCAGTACTTC.

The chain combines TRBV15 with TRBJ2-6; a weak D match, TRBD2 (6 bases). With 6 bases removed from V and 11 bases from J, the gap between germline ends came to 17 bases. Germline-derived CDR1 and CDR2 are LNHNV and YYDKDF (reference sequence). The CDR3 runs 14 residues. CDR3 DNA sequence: TGTGCCACCAGTAAAGAGAGCGGAGGGTACGTCCTGACTTTC. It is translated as CATSKESGGYVLTF.

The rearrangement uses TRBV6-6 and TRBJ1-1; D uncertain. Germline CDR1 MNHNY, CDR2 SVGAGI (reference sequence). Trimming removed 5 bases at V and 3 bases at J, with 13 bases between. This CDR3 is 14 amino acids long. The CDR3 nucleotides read TGTGCCAGCAGTCTTAGAGGGTTGGACACTGAAGCTTTCTTT. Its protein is CASSLRGLDTEAFF.

The CDR3: CASSPSSGISTDTQYF. CDR3 DNA: TGTGCCAGCTCACCCTCGAGCGGGATAAGCACAGATACGCAGTATTTT. This chain joins TRBV18 and TRBJ2-3, with 7 bases matching TRBD2. J lost 0 bases, V lost 3 bases, and 6 bases had no gene match. There are 16 residues in the CDR3. Germline V gene sequence: CDR1 KGHSH, CDR2 LQKENI.